The present entry profiles one T cell receptor beta chain with its context. The antigen remains unidentified. This entry comes from a study of siplizumab effects on memory and regulatory T cells. After removal of 6 bases from V and 2 bases from J, the junction contained 1 base not matched to a gene. Germline V CDR1 and CDR2: ENHRY, SYGVKD. This CDR3 region has 14 residues. Here immunoSEQ multiplex PCR was the method, and the copy in TCRdb shows in-frame clones only, minus some. Here the sample spans approximately 46,000 clones, approximately 93% being singletons. Study-level results: A significant reduction in alloreactive sequences traceable to unstimulated CD4+ memory cells was produced by siplizumab. Siplizumab conditions gave an average of almost 70% Treg-derived mappable alloreactive CD4+ clones, versus 25% to 30% for controls. In unstimulated cells, naive T cells appeared more diverse than memory T cells and seemed major alloresponse contributors.

Sequences were obtained from CD8+ T cells sorted from blood. The V call is TRBV10-3, the J call TRBJ2-7, with TRBD2 matching over 13 bases. The clonotype originates from a human donor in good health. The CDR3 protein is CAISTSGRAYEQYF. DNA of the CDR3: TGTGCCATCAGCACTAGCGGGAGGGCCTACGAGCAGTACTTC.